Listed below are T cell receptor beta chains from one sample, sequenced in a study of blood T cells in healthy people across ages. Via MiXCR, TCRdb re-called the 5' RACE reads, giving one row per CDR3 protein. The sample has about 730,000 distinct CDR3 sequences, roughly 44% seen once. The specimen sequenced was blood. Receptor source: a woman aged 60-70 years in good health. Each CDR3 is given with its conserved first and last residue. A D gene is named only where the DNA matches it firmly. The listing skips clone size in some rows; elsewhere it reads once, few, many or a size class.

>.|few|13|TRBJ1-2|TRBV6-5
CASSDRGFEGYTF
TGTGCCAGCAGTGATCGGGGATTTGAGGGCTACACCTTC
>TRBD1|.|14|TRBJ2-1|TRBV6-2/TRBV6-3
CASRVQGVFNEQFF
TGTGCCAGCAGGGTACAGGGGGTCTTCAATGAGCAGTTCTTC
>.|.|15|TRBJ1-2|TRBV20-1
CSARDTSGLSRGYTF
TGCAGTGCTAGAGATACTTCTGGGCTGAGTAGAGGCTACACCTTC
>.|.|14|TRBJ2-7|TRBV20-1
CSASGASADYEQYF
TGCAGTGCTTCCGGGGCTAGCGCAGACTACGAGCAGTACTTC
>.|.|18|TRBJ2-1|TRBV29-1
CSAIEALTKTSSYNEQFF
TGCAGCGCCATAGAGGCGCTAACCAAGACGAGCTCCTACAATGAGCAGTTCTTC
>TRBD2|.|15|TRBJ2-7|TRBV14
CASSQLAGGYNEQYF
TGTGCCAGCAGCCAATTAGCGGGGGGATACAATGAGCAGTACTTC
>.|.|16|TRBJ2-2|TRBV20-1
CSARGYWGGNTGELFF
TGCAGTGCTAGGGGTTACTGGGGCGGGAACACCGGGGAGCTGTTTTTT
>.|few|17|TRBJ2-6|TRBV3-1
CASSHPGLVSGANVLTF
TGTGCCAGCAGCCATCCGGGACTGGTCTCTGGGGCCAACGTCCTGACTTTC
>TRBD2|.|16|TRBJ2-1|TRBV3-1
CASSSNGLAGSETQFF
TGTGCCAGCAGCTCCAACGGACTAGCGGGATCAGAGACCCAGTTCTTC
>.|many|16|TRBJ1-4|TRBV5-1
CASSLGPPTTNEKLFF
TGCGCCAGCAGCTTGGGCCCGCCAACAACTAATGAAAAACTGTTTTTT
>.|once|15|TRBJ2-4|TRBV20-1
CSARDEGRSSYVQYF
TGCAGTGCTAGAGATGAGGGGAGGAGCTCCTACGTGCAGTACTTC
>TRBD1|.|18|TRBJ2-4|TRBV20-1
CSANKPGQILLAKNIQYF
TGCAGTGCTAACAAACCGGGACAGATACTTTTAGCCAAAAACATTCAGTACTTC
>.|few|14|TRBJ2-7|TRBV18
CASSTGAGRYEQYF
TGTGCCAGCTCTACGGGGGCAGGGCGCTACGAGCAGTACTTC
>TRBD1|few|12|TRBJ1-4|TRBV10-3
CAIQGVNEKLFF
TGTGCCATCCAGGGGGTTAATGAAAAACTGTTTTTT
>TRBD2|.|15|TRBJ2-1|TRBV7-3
CASSPGTSGNHEQFF
TGTGCCAGCAGCCCCGGGACTAGCGGGAATCATGAGCAGTTCTTC
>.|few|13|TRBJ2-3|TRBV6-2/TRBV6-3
CASSSSRTDTQYF
TGTGCCAGCAGTTCCTCTCGCACAGATACGCAGTATTTT
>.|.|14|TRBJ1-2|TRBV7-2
CASLSGAGSYGYTF
TGTGCCAGCTTATCCGGGGCAGGAAGCTATGGCTACACCTTC
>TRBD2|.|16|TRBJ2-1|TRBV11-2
CASSDIAGGNYNEQFF
TGTGCCAGCAGCGATATAGCGGGAGGTAACTACAATGAGCAGTTCTTC
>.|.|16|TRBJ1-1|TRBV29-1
CSVDGWGAGADTEAFF
TGCAGCGTTGATGGATGGGGGGCAGGGGCTGACACTGAAGCTTTCTTT
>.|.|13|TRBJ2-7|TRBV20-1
CSARGTTPYEQYF
TGCAGTGCTAGAGGGACTACTCCCTACGAGCAGTACTTC
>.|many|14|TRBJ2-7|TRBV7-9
CASSLTGISYEQYF
TGTGCCAGCAGCTTAACAGGGATATCCTACGAGCAGTACTTC
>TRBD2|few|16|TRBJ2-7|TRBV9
CASSEREGGAIYEQYF
TGTGCCAGCAGCGAGAGAGAGGGAGGGGCCATCTACGAGCAGTACTTC
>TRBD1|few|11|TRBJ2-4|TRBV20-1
CSAKGDRGSYF
TGCAGTGCTAAAGGGGACAGGGGTTCGTACTTC
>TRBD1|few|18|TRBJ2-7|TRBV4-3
CASSQGWGTGGSSYEQYF
TGCGCCAGCAGCCAAGGCTGGGGGACAGGGGGAAGCTCCTACGAGCAGTACTTC
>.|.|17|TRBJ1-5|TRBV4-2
CASSRDWGGLSNQPQHF
TGTGCCAGCAGCCGAGATTGGGGGGGGCTGAGCAATCAGCCCCAGCATTTT
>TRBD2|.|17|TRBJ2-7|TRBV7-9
CASSPSVGLAGRYEQYF
TGTGCCAGCAGCCCCAGCGTAGGGCTAGCGGGACGTTACGAGCAGTACTTC
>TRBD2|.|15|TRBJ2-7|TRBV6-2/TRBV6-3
CASTFSRDYTYEQYF
TGTGCCAGCACCTTCTCCCGGGACTACACCTACGAGCAGTACTTC
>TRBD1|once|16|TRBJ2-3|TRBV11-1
CASSARQGLGTDTQYF
TGTGCCAGCAGCGCGAGACAGGGGCTGGGCACAGATACGCAGTATTTT
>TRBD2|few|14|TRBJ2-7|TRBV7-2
CASSRHTGGWEQYF
TGTGCCAGCAGCCGTCACACCGGGGGGTGGGAGCAGTACTTC
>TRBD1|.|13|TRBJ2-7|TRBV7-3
CASSFTGTGEQYF
TGTGCCAGCAGCTTCACCGGGACAGGCGAGCAGTACTTC
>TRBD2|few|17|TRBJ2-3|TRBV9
CASSAYHGGVITDTQYF
TGTGCCAGCAGCGCCTACCACGGGGGGGTCATCACAGATACGCAGTATTTT
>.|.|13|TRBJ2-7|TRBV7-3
CASSASRTAEQYF
TGTGCCAGCAGCGCGTCCCGGACAGCCGAGCAGTACTTC
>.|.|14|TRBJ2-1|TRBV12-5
CASGHGQGGNEQFF
TGTGCTAGTGGTCATGGACAGGGAGGGAATGAGCAGTTCTTC
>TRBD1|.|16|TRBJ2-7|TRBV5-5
CASSPDSGTGYREQYF
TGTGCCAGCAGCCCTGATAGTGGGACAGGGTATCGCGAGCAGTACTTC
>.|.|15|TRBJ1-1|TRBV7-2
CASSLVAGMNTEAFF
TGTGCCAGCAGCTTAGTTGCAGGGATGAACACTGAAGCTTTCTTT
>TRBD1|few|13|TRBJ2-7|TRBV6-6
CASGRDRTYEQYF
TGTGCCAGCGGCCGGGACAGGACCTACGAGCAGTACTTC